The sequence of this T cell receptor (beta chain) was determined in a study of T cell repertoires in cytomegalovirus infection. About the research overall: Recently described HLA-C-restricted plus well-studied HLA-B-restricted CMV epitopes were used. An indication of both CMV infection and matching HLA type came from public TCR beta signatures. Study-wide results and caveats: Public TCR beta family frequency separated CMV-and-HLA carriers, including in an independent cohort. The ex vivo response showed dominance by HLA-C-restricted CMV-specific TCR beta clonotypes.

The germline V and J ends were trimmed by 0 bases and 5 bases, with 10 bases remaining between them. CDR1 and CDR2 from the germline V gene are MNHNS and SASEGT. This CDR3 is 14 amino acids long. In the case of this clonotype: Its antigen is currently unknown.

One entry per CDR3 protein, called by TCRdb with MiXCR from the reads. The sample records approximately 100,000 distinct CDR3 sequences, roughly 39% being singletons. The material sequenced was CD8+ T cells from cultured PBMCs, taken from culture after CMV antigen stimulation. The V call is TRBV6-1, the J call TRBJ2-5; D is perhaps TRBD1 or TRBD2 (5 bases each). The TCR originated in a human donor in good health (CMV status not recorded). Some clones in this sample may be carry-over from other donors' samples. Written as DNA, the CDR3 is TGTGCCAGCAGTGAAGCTGGGGGACGGGAGACCCAGTACTTC. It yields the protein CASSEAGGRETQYF.